This is a list of T cell receptor beta chains from one sample in a study of T-cell memory formation after mild COVID-19. TCRdb analysed the 5' RACE reads with MiXCR anew, one entry per CDR3 protein. The sample holds 450,000 to 650,000 distinct CDR3 sequences, more than 15% seen once. Sequenced input: PBMCs or a T cell subset sorted from them (not recorded which). Receptors originate from an adult woman who had mild COVID-19 (a few samples of this study predate the infection). Cell type and time point are not known. Both conserved end residues are part of each CDR3. Each record gives: V gene, CDR3 length, clone size, D gene, J gene, CDR3 DNA, CDR3 protein. D genes are given only for firm matches. For some rows the clone size is stated as once, few or many, or as a class when expanded; others skip it.

V: TRBV21-1; length: 14; size: few; D: NA; J: TRBJ2-7; DNA: TGTGCCAGCAGCGTTTACAGGAGCTCCTACGAGCAGTACTTC; CDR3: CASSVYRSSYEQYF
V: TRBV7-2; length: 16; size: few; D: TRBD2; J: TRBJ2-1; DNA: TGTGCCAGCAGCTTAGATCCTAGCGGGAGTAGTAATGAGCAGTTCTTC; CDR3: CASSLDPSGSSNEQFF
V: TRBV6-6; length: 12; size: NA; D: NA; J: TRBJ2-7; DNA: TGTGCCAGCAGATCGGTCTCCTACGAGCAGTACTTC; CDR3: CASRSVSYEQYF
V: TRBV7-9; length: 14; size: few; D: NA; J: TRBJ2-7; DNA: TGTGCCAGCAGCTCGGGCCAGGCCCGCTACGAGCAGTACTTC; CDR3: CASSSGQARYEQYF
V: TRBV7-2; length: 14; size: many; D: TRBD1; J: TRBJ1-1; DNA: TGTGCCAGCAGCTTAGGGTCAGGGGGCACTGAAGCTTTCTTT; CDR3: CASSLGSGGTEAFF
V: TRBV12-3/TRBV12-4; length: 13; size: NA; D: TRBD1; J: TRBJ1-2; DNA: TGTGCCAGCAGTTCGGTGGGACAGGGAGACTACACCTTC; CDR3: CASSSVGQGDYTF
V: TRBV7-9; length: 19; size: NA; D: NA; J: TRBJ2-2; DNA: TGTGCCAGCAGCTTAGAACCGCTGTCGGGACGCAAAAGGTCCGGGGAGCTGTTTTTT; CDR3: CASSLEPLSGRKRSGELFF
V: TRBV7-9; length: 14; size: few; D: TRBD1; J: TRBJ2-7; DNA: TGTGCCACCTCCCGGGACAGGGCCACCTACGAGCAGTACTTC; CDR3: CATSRDRATYEQYF
V: TRBV20-1; length: 13; size: NA; D: NA; J: TRBJ1-2; DNA: TGCAGTGCTGCAGGGGACTTGGACTATGGCTACACCTTC; CDR3: CSAAGDLDYGYTF
V: TRBV5-4; length: 15; size: NA; D: TRBD1; J: TRBJ1-1; DNA: TGTGCCAGCAGCTTGGGGGGACAGGTGAACACTGAAGCTTTCTTT; CDR3: CASSLGGQVNTEAFF
V: TRBV6-2/TRBV6-3; length: 13; size: few; D: NA; J: TRBJ1-2; DNA: TGTGCCAGCAGCGGACAGTTCAACTATGGCTACACCTTC; CDR3: CASSGQFNYGYTF
V: TRBV12-3/TRBV12-4; length: 15; size: few; D: NA; J: TRBJ2-5; DNA: TGTGCCAGCAGTTTAGCCGGGGACCAGGGAGAGACCCAGTACTTC; CDR3: CASSLAGDQGETQYF
V: TRBV20-1; length: 16; size: NA; D: TRBD2; J: TRBJ2-3; DNA: TGCAGTGCCAAATCCTCTAGCGGGGGCCTCACAGATACGCAGTATTTT; CDR3: CSAKSSSGGLTDTQYF
V: TRBV9; length: 15; size: NA; D: NA; J: TRBJ1-2; DNA: TGTGCCAGCAGCATGAGCCGCGGGGGGAACTATGGCTACACCTTC; CDR3: CASSMSRGGNYGYTF
V: TRBV24-1; length: 15; size: NA; D: NA; J: TRBJ1-2; DNA: TGTGCCACCAGTGATTTGGGGGGAGCTAACTATGGCTACACCTTC; CDR3: CATSDLGGANYGYTF
V: TRBV29-1; length: 14; size: NA; D: NA; J: TRBJ2-5; DNA: TGCAGCGTTGAATTCACTGGACGGGCAGAGACCCAGTACTTC; CDR3: CSVEFTGRAETQYF
V: TRBV7-2; length: 14; size: NA; D: NA; J: TRBJ2-1; DNA: TGTGCCAGCAGCTTAGTGGGTGGGTACAATGAGCAGTTCTTC; CDR3: CASSLVGGYNEQFF
V: TRBV10-3; length: 14; size: few; D: TRBD2; J: TRBJ2-1; DNA: TGTGCCATTCGCGGGAGCGACTTCTACAATGAGCAGTTCTTC; CDR3: CAIRGSDFYNEQFF
V: TRBV9; length: 16; size: few; D: TRBD2; J: TRBJ2-1; DNA: TGTGCCAGCAGCGTAGGACTAGCGGGGGCCTACAATGAGCAGTTCTTC; CDR3: CASSVGLAGAYNEQFF